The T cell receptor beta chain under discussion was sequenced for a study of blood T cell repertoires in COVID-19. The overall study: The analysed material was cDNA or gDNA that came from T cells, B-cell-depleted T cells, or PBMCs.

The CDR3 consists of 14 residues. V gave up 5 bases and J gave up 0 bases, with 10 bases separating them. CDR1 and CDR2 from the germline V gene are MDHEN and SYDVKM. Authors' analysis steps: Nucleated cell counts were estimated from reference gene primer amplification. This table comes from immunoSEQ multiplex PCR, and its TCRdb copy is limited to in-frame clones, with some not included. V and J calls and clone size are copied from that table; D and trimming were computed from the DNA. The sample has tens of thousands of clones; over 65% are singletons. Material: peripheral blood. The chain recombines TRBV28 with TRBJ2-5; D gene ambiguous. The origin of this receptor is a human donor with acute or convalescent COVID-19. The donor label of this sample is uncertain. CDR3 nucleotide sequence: TGTGCCAGCAGTCCCCGGTTGAACCAAGAGACCCAGTACTTC. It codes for CASSPRLNQETQYF. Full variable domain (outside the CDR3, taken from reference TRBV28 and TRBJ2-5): DVKVTQSSRYLVKRTGEKVFLECVQDMDHENMFWYRQDPGLGLRLIYFSYDVKMKEKGDIPEGYSVSREKKERFSLILESASTNQTSMYLCASSPRLNQETQYFGPGTRLLVL.